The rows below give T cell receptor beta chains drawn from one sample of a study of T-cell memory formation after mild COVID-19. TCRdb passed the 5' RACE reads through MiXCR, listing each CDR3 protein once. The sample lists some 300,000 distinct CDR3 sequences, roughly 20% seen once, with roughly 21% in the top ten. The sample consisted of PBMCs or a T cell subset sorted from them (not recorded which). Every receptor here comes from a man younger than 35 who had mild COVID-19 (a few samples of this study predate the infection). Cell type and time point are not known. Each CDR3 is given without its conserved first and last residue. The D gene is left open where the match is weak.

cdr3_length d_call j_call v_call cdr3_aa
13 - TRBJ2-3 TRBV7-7 ASGMGGRGMDTQY
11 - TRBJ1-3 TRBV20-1 SARTANGNTIY
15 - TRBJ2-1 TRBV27 ASSFSPGRGLPNEQF
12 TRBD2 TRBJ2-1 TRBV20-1 SAMRGGPYNEQF
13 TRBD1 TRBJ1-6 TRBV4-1 ASSLNRGSGSPLH
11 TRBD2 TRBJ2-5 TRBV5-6 ASKLAGGETQY
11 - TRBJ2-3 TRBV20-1 SARGLVTDTQY
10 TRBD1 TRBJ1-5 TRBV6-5 ASRAGGEPQH
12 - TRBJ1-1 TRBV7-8 ASSSGLGSTEAF
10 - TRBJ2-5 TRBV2 ASNPRGETQY
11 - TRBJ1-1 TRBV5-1 ASSPRVETEAF
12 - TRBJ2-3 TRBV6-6 ATCTRGFTDTQY
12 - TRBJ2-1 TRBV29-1 SVEGYGGWGEQF
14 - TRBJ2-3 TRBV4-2 ASSQGFSGYEDTQY
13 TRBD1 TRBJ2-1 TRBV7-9 ASSLGDRGKNEQF
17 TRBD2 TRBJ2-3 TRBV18 ASSPRTSGGALLADTQY
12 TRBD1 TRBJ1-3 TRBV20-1 SARVPGGDNTIY
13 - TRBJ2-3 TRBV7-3 ASSLRGRGTDTQY
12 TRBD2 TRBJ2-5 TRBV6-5 ASSYRLARETQY
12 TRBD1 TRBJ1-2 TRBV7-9 ASSLADRGSGYT
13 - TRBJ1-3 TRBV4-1 ASSQGQISGNTIY
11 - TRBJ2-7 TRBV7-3 ASSIDRSYEQY
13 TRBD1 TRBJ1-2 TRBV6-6 ASSYGAGTGITRT
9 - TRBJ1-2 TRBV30 AWMRDLGYT
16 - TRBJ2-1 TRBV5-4 ASSLVITSGGTLNEQF
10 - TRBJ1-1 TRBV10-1 ASSGDTPEAF
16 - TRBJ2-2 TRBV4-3 ASSQEQVQGLSSGELF
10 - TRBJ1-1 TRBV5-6 ASSLQGFGAF
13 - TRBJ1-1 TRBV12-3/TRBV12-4 ASSLRGGSTFEAF
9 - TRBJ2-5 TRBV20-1 SVKPGGITY
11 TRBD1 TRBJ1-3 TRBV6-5 ASGQGGGNTIY
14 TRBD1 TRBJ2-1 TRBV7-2 ASSFSGTGSYNEQF
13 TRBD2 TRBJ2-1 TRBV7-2 ASSPRPGLVAEQF
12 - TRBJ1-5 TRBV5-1 ASSPNPDLGPQH
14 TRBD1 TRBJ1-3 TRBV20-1 SAREGTGFTLDTIY
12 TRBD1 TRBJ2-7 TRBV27 ASSPRTGSYEQY
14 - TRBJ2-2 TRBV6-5 ASRIFADANTGELF